A selection of T cell receptor beta chains follows, all from one sample in a study of blood T cell repertoires in COVID-19. Assay used: immunoSEQ multiplex PCR; TCRdb lists only in-frame clones, some missing. There are 380,000 or so clones in the sample; around 87% occur only once, and 1% to 1.5% lies in the top ten. Specimen: PBMCs or T cells enriched from blood (not recorded which). The receptors shown here come from a young man who had recovered from COVID-19. Both conserved end residues are part of each CDR3. The D gene is left open where the match is weak. Where a row states a size, it is once, few, many or the class of an expanded clone; other rows omit it.

clone size | D gene | J gene | CDR3 length | V gene | CDR3 DNA | CDR3 protein
few | TRBD1 | TRBJ2-7 | 15 | TRBV6-2/TRBV6-3 | TGTGCCAGCAGTTACTTAACAGGGGCCCGGGTCGGGCAGTACTTC | CASSYLTGARVGQYF
few | TRBD1 | TRBJ1-1 | 13 | TRBV30 | TGTGCCTGGGACGGACAGGGGATAACTGAAGCTTTCTTT | CAWDGQGITEAFF
NA | NA | TRBJ2-3 | 14 | TRBV7-2 | TGTGCCAGCAGCCCCGAGCGGATCACAGATACGCAGTATTTT | CASSPERITDTQYF
once | TRBD1 | TRBJ1-4 | 15 | TRBV7-9 | TGTGCCAGCAGCTTAGCCGGGCAGGGGGGAGAAAAACTGTTTTTT | CASSLAGQGGEKLFF
NA | NA | TRBJ1-5 | 15 | TRBV7-2 | TGTGCCAGCAGCTCTCAGGGTATGGGGAATCAGCCCCAGCATTTT | CASSSQGMGNQPQHF
NA | NA | TRBJ1-2 | 12 | TRBV4-1 | TGCGCCAGCAGCCAATATACAGGAGGCTACACCTTC | CASSQYTGGYTF
NA | TRBD1 | TRBJ1-1 | 13 | TRBV27 | TGTGCCAGCAGAAAGGGGGCGGGCACTGAAGCTTTCTTT | CASRKGAGTEAFF
NA | TRBD1 | TRBJ1-4 | 15 | TRBV3-1/TRBV3-2 | TGTGCCAGCAGCCCAGGGGACAGGGATCATGAAAAACTGTTTTTT | CASSPGDRDHEKLFF
once | NA | TRBJ1-1 | 17 | TRBV5-1 | TGCGCCAGCAGCTTGGTATCGTTCGGGGGAACCCGGAGTGGAGCTTTCTTT | CASSLVSFGGTRSGAFF
NA | TRBD1 | TRBJ2-1 | 13 | TRBV30 | TGTGCCTGGAGTGTAACAGGGGGCAATGAGCAGTTCTTC | CAWSVTGGNEQFF
NA | NA | TRBJ1-5 | 12 | TRBV27 | TGTGCCAGCAGTAGACACGGTCAGCCCCAGCATTTT | CASSRHGQPQHF
NA | NA | TRBJ1-2 | 15 | TRBV5-1 | TGCGCCAGCAGCTTCGCCTTGGGCAAAGACTATGGCTACACCTTC | CASSFALGKDYGYTF
NA | NA | TRBJ2-6 | 15 | TRBV7-2 | TGTGCCAGCAGTTCCTATCTTTTCGGGGCCAACGTCCTGACTTTC | CASSSYLFGANVLTF
NA | NA | TRBJ1-2 | 13 | TRBV7-2 | TGTGCCAGCAGCTTAGGACAAATGTATGGCTACACCTTC | CASSLGQMYGYTF
NA | NA | TRBJ1-6 | 14 | TRBV9 | TGTGCCAGCAGCGGTCAGGGATTTAGGTCACCCCTCCACTTT | CASSGQGFRSPLHF
NA | NA | TRBJ1-1 | 15 | TRBV6-2/TRBV6-3 | TGTGCCAGCAGCCCCTCCCCGGGGTTCATAACTGAAGCTTTCTTT | CASSPSPGFITEAFF
NA | NA | TRBJ1-5 | 16 | TRBV1 | TGCACCAGCAGCCAAGCCGGGACAGGGGGCAATCAGCCCCAGCATTTT | CTSSQAGTGGNQPQHF
NA | TRBD1 | TRBJ1-5 | 16 | TRBV23-1 | TGCGCCAGCAGACGGGACAGACGTAATAGCAATCAGCCCCAGCATTTT | CASRRDRRNSNQPQHF
once | NA | TRBJ2-5 | 12 | TRBV6-5 | TGTGCCAGCACCTCCTCCCTAGAGACCCAGTACTTC | CASTSSLETQYF
NA | NA | TRBJ1-1 | 14 | TRBV6-5 | TGTGCCAGCAGGGGGGGGGCAGGGAGGACTGAAGCTTTCTTT | CASRGGAGRTEAFF
NA | NA | TRBJ1-1 | 14 | TRBV4-1 | TGCGCCAGCAGCTCCGCCGGGGGTGGGCCTGAAGCTTTCTTT | CASSSAGGGPEAFF
NA | TRBD1 | TRBJ1-2 | 14 | TRBV10-3 | TGTGCCATCAGTGCGGACAGGGGAGGTTGGGGCTACACCTTC | CAISADRGGWGYTF
NA | TRBD2 | TRBJ2-1 | 15 | TRBV19 | TGTGCCAGTAGGGGCCCGGGCGGGGGTCCCAATGAGCAGTTCTTC | CASRGPGGGPNEQFF
NA | NA | TRBJ2-1 | 12 | TRBV11-3 | TGTGCCAGCAGCTTAGGAGTAAGTGAGCAGTTCTTC | CASSLGVSEQFF
NA | TRBD1 | TRBJ1-1 | 14 | TRBV7-9 | TGTGCCAGCAGCCTGGGGACAGCGAACACTGAAGCTTTCTTT | CASSLGTANTEAFF
once | NA | TRBJ1-1 | 14 | TRBV2 | TGTGCCAGCAGAGCAGGACAGACGAACACTGAAGCTTTCTTT | CASRAGQTNTEAFF
NA | NA | TRBJ1-2 | 12 | TRBV29-1 | TGCAGCGTCCCGAGGATACGGTATGGCTACACCTTC | CSVPRIRYGYTF
once | NA | TRBJ1-2 | 13 | TRBV19 | TGTGCCACTGAGAGACGGGGAAACTATGGCTACACCTTC | CATERRGNYGYTF
NA | NA | TRBJ1-1 | 14 | TRBV7-9 | TGTGCCAGCAGCTTAAATCGGGGGAACACTGAAGCTTTCTTT | CASSLNRGNTEAFF
NA | NA | TRBJ2-3 | 15 | TRBV29-1 | TGCAGCGTCAATGGGAAGGCGGGGCGCACAGATACGCAGTATTTT | CSVNGKAGRTDTQYF
NA | NA | TRBJ2-3 | 13 | TRBV27 | TGTGCCAGCAGTGGCGGGGTTTCAGATACGCAGTATTTT | CASSGGVSDTQYF
NA | NA | TRBJ1-5 | 14 | TRBV5-1 | TGCGCCAGCAGTTCTACAGGGCCGGGTGATGCCCAGCATTTT | CASSSTGPGDAQHF
NA | TRBD2 | TRBJ2-3 | 16 | TRBV10-3 | TGTGCCATCAGTGAGTCTGGCGGGGGAGTAGCAGATACGCAGTATTTT | CAISESGGGVADTQYF
NA | NA | TRBJ1-1 | 13 | TRBV19 | TGTGCCAGTAAAGAGGTCGTGGGCACTGAAGCTTTCTTT | CASKEVVGTEAFF
NA | TRBD1 | TRBJ1-3 | 14 | TRBV19 | TGTGCCAGTCAGGGGGTACGAGGTGGAAACACCATATATTTT | CASQGVRGGNTIYF
few | TRBD1 | TRBJ2-7 | 14 | TRBV18 | TGTGCCAGCTCACTAGGGACAGGGGGTGACGAGCAGTACTTC | CASSLGTGGDEQYF
NA | NA | TRBJ1-1 | 17 | TRBV5-1 | TGCGCCAGCAGCTTGGTACCCGGGGGGGAGCCGAGCACTGAAGCTTTCTTT | CASSLVPGGEPSTEAFF
NA | NA | TRBJ1-4 | 12 | TRBV6-4 | TGTGCCAGCGGGGAGGGTGGAGAAAAACTGTTTTTT | CASGEGGEKLFF
NA | TRBD1 | TRBJ2-5 | 15 | TRBV12-5 | TGTGCTAGTGGGCCGCCGGGACAGGGAAAAGAGACCCAGTACTTC | CASGPPGQGKETQYF
once | NA | TRBJ1-3 | 14 | TRBV5-6 | TGTGCCAGCAGCTGGGGAGAAGGTGGAAACACCATATATTTT | CASSWGEGGNTIYF
NA | TRBD1 | TRBJ2-1 | 15 | TRBV5-5 | TGTGCCAGCAGCTTCTTACAGGGGGCGGTTGATGAGCAGTTCTTC | CASSFLQGAVDEQFF